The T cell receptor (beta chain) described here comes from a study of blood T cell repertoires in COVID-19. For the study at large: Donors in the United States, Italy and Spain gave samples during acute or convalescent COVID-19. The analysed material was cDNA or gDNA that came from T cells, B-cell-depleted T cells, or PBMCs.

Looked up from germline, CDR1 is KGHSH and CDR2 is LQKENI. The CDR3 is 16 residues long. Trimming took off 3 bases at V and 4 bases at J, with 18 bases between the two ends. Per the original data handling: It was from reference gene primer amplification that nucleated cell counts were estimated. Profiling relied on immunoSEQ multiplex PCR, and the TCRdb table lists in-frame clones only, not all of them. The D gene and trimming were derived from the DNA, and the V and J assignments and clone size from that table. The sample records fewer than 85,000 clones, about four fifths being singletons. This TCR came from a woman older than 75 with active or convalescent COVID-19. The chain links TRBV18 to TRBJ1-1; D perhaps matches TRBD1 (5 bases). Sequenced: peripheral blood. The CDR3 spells CASSPSRGRRGTEAFF. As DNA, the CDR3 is TGTGCCAGCTCACCGAGTAGGGGAAGAAGGGGCACTGAAGCTTTCTTT.